This T cell receptor (beta chain) appears in the sequencing data of a study of early T cells in non-severe SARS-CoV-2 infection. TCRdb reprocessed the 5' RACE reads with MiXCR, giving one entry per CDR3 protein. The sample yields 60,000 or so distinct CDR3 sequences, roughly 13% seen once. Looked up from germline, CDR1 is SQVTM and CDR2 is ANQGSEA. The CDR3 contains 14 residues. Trimming pared 6 bases from V and 2 bases from J, leaving 13 bases between. The table lists this clonotype with a few counts. V is TRBV29-1 and J is TRBJ2-2; D possibly matches TRBD1 or TRBD2 (5 bases each). Sample: whole blood. The clonotype comes from an adult who was a healthcare worker with PCR-confirmed SARS-CoV-2 infection or an uninfected control (not recorded which). CDR3: CSVGPGRNTGELFF. In nucleotides, the CDR3 is TGCAGCGTCGGCCCGGGACGAAACACCGGGGAGCTGTTTTTT.